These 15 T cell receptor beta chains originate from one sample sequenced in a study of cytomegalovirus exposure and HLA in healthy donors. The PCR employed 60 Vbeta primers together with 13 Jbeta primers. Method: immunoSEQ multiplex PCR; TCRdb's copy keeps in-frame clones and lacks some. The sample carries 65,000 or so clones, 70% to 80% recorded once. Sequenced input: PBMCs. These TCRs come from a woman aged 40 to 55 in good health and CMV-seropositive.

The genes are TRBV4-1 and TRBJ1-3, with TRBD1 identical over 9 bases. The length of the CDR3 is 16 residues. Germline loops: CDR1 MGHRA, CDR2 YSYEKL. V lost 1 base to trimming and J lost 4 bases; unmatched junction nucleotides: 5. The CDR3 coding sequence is TGCGCCAGCAGCCAAGTTGGGGGACAGGGAGGAAACACCATATATTTT. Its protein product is CASSQVGGQGGNTIYF.

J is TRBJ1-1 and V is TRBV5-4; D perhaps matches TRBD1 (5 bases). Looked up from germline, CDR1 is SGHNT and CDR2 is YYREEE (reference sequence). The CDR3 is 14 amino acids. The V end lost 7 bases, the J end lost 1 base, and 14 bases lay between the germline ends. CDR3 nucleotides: TGTGCCAGCCCTTCGGGGGGGACGAACACTGAAGCTTTCTTT. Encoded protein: CASPSGGTNTEAFF.

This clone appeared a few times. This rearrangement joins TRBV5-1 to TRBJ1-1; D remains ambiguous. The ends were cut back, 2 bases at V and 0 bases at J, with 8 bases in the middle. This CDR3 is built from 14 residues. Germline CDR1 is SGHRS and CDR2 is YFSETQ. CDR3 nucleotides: TGCGCCAGCAGCTTACGGTCCATGAACACTGAAGCTTTCTTT. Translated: CASSLRSMNTEAFF.

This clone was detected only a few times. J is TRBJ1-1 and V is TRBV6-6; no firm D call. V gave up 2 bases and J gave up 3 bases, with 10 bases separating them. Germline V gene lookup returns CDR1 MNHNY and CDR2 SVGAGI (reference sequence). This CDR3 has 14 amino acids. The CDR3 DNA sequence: TGTGCCAGCAGTTACAGGCAGGACTACACTGAAGCTTTCTTT. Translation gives CASSYRQDYTEAFF.

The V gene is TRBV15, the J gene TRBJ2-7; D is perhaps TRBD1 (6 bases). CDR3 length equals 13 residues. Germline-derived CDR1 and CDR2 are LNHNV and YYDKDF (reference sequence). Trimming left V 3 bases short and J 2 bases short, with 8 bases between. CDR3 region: CATSSKGAYEQYF. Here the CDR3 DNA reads TGTGCCACCAGCAGCAAGGGGGCCTACGAGCAGTACTTC.

The CDR3 region has the DNA TGTGCCAGCAGTCGACCCGGACAGGGTCGGAGTATGCGGGAGACCCAGTACTTC. Its protein product is CASSRPGQGRSMRETQYF. The chain employs TRBV5-5 and TRBJ2-5, with 8 bases that match TRBD1. J lost 5 bases, V lost 5 bases, and 20 bases had no gene match. Germline V lookup: CDR1 SGHKS, CDR2 YYEKEE (reference sequence). This CDR3 comprises 18 residues.

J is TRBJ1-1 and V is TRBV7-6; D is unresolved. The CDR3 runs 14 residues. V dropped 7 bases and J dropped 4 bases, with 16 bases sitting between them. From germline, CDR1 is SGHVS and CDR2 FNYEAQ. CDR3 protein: CASTVDYGGTEAFF. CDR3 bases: TGTGCCAGCACCGTCGATTACGGAGGCACTGAAGCTTTCTTT.

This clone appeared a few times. The CDR3 nucleotides are TGTGCCAGCAGCAAACAGGGCCTTAATGAAAAACTGTTTTTT. It specifies CASSKQGLNEKLFF. The chain employs TRBV13 and TRBJ1-4; D possibly corresponds to TRBD1 (6 bases). Germline V CDR1 and CDR2: PRHDT, FYEKMQ (reference sequence). This CDR3 comprises 14 residues. V lost 5 bases and J lost 4, with 11 bases in between.

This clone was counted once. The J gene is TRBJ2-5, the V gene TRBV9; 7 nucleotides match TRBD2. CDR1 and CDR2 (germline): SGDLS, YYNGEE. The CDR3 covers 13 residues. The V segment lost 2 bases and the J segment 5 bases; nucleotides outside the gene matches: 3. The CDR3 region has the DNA TGTGCCAGCAGCGTGAGCGGGGAGGAGACCCAGTACTTC. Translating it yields CASSVSGEETQYF.

The CDR3 coding sequence is TGTGCCAGCTCACCGGGACAGCTGCTGGTGGACACTGAAGCTTTCTTT. Translation: CASSPGQLLVDTEAFF. The chain recombines TRBV18 with TRBJ1-1; TRBD1 matches at 7 bases. CDR3 length: 16 residues. The V and J ends lost 3 bases and 3 bases, in that order; junction bases with no gene match: 10. Germline V gene lookup returns CDR1 KGHSH and CDR2 LQKENI.

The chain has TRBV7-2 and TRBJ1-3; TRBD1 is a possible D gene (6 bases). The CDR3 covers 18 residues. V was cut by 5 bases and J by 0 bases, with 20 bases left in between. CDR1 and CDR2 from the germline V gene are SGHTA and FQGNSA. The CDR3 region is CASSPGWGRSSSGNTIYF. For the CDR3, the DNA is TGTGCCAGCAGCCCAGGGTGGGGGCGATCATCCTCTGGAAACACCATATATTTT.

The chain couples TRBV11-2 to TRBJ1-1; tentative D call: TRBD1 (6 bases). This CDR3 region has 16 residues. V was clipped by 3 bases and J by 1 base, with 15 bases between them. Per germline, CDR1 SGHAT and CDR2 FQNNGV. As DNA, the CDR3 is TGTGCCAGCAGCTTCCCCACGATGGGGGCGAACACTGAAGCTTTCTTT. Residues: CASSFPTMGANTEAFF.

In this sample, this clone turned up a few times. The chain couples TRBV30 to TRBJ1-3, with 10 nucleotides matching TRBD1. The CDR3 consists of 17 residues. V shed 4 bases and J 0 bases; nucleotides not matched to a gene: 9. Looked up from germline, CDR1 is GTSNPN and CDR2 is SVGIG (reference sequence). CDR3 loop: CAWNHRDRGGSGNTIYF. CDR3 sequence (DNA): TGTGCCTGGAACCACCGGGACAGGGGAGGCTCTGGAAACACCATATATTTT.

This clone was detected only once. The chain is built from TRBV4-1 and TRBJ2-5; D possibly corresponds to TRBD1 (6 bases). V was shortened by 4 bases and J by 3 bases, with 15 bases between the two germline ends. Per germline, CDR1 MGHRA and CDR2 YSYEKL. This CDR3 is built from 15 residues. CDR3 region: CASSPSRTEEETQYF. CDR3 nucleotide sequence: TGCGCCAGCAGCCCCTCCCGGACAGAAGAAGAGACCCAGTACTTC.

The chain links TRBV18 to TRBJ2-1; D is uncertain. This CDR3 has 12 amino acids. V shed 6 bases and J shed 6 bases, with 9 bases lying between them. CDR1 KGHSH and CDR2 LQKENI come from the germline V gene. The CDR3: CASSPERNEQFF. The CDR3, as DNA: TGTGCCAGCTCCCCGGAGCGCAATGAGCAGTTCTTC.